Below are 32 T cell receptor beta chains sequenced from a single sample in a study of blood T cells in healthy people across ages. The use of a sample-barcoded 5' primer and a J-beta primer mix characterized a second PCR of about 6 to 12 cycles. TCRdb independently ran MiXCR on the 5' RACE reads; one entry per CDR3 protein. The data show 650,000 to 800,000 distinct CDR3 sequences, roughly 44% seen once. The sequencing input was blood. The origin of the receptors is a man aged 60-69 years in good health.

This clonotype has just a few counts. This chain joins TRBV15 and TRBJ2-1, with 10 bases lining up with TRBD2. CDR1 is LNHNV and CDR2 is YYDKDF in the germline V gene (reference sequence). The CDR3 totals 16 residues. The junction had 7 bases not matched to a gene; V was cut back by 0 bases and J by 8 bases. The CDR3 region is CATSREVAGGWDEQFF. The CDR3 nucleotides are TGTGCCACCAGCAGAGAGGTAGCGGGGGGATGGGATGAGCAGTTCTTC.

V and J are TRBV6-6 and TRBJ2-7; tentatively, D is TRBD1 (6 bases). CDR3 length: 14 amino acids. Trimming shortened V by 6 bases and J by 2 bases, and 14 bases separated the two germline ends. CDR1 and CDR2 from the germline V gene are MNHNY and SVGAGI (reference sequence). The CDR3 loop reads CASSNRDKTYEQYF. The CDR3 DNA reads as TGTGCCAGCAGCAACCGGGACAAGACCTACGAGCAGTACTTC.

This clonotype turned up a few times. This CDR3 reads CASSRAVSRGANVLTF. CDR3 DNA sequence: TGTGCCAGCAGCCGAGCCGTAAGTCGTGGGGCCAACGTCCTGACTTTC. V and J are TRBV7-2 and TRBJ2-6; D call uncertain. Per the germline V gene, CDR1 is SGHTA and CDR2 is FQGNSA. V lost 5 bases and J 3 bases, leaving 14 bases between the germline ends. CDR3 length equals 16 residues. Using reference TRBV7-2 and TRBJ2-6 for the parts outside the CDR3, the full variable domain is GAGVSQSPSNKVTEKGKDVELRCDPISGHTALYWYRQSLGQGLEFLIYFQGNSAPDKSGLPSDRFSAERTGGSVSTLTIQRTQQEDSAVYLCASSRAVSRGANVLTFGAGSRLTVL.

This clonotype was seen once. This chain joins TRBV4-3 and TRBJ2-1, with D tentatively TRBD2 (5 bases). V was clipped by 7 bases and J by 9 bases, with 25 bases between them. Per the germline V gene, CDR1 is LGHNA and CDR2 is YSLEER. CDR3 size: 16 residues. The CDR3 bases are TGCGCCAGCACCCTTGGGATCCGGACTCTGGGCCGTGAGCAGTTCTTC. Residues: CASTLGIRTLGREQFF.

The V gene is TRBV7-8, the J gene TRBJ1-6; 8 nucleotides agree with TRBD1. The CDR3 extends over 14 amino acids. Germline V CDR1 and CDR2: SGHVS, FQNEAQ. The trim removed 8 bases at V and 4 bases at J, leaving 4 bases unmatched. CDR3: CASGTGSYNSPLHF. In nucleotides, the CDR3 is TGTGCCAGCGGGACAGGTTCATATAATTCACCCCTCCACTTT.

The chain links TRBV6-2 or TRBV6-3 to TRBJ2-1, with TRBD2 identical over 9 bases. Germline V lookup: CDR1 MNHEY, CDR2 SVGEGT. This CDR3 comprises 13 residues. Germline trimming cut 10 bases from V and 14 bases from J; bases unmatched to any gene: 15. The CDR3: CANTASGAHWEFF. The CDR3 coding sequence is TGTGCCAACACGGCTAGCGGGGCGCACTGGGAGTTCTTC.

In its sample, this clonotype was seen a few times. The chain has TRBV7-9 and TRBJ2-7, with D unclear. V gave up 1 base and J gave up 2 bases, with 12 bases separating them. The CDR3 consists of 15 residues. In germline, CDR1 is SEHNR, CDR2 FQNEAQ (reference sequence). The DNA of the CDR3 is TGTGCCAGCAGCTTAGAATTCGCAGGAACCTACGAGCAGTACTTC. It is translated as CASSLEFAGTYEQYF.

The J gene is TRBJ2-5, the V gene TRBV4-1; 8 bases agree with TRBD2. This CDR3 has 15 residues. The junction had 17 bases not matched to a gene; V was cut back by 6 bases and J by 11 bases. CDR1 and CDR2 from the germline V gene are MGHRA and YSYEKL. CDR3 sequence: CASRPPGGPYNEQYF. DNA of the CDR3: TGCGCCAGCAGACCTCCGGGGGGGCCCTACAATGAGCAGTACTTC.

The chain links TRBV7-8 to TRBJ1-5, with TRBD1 identical over 7 bases. Germline CDR1 and CDR2: SGHVS and FQNEAQ. There are 13 residues in the CDR3. J lost 7 bases, V lost 5 bases, and 5 bases had no gene match. CDR3 residues: CASSARQGQPQHF. The CDR3 coding sequence is TGTGCCAGCAGCGCAAGACAGGGCCAGCCCCAGCATTTT.

This clonotype was counted at least ten times. This chain connects TRBV27 to TRBJ2-7, with 7 positions matching TRBD1. V trimming: 2 bases; J trimming: 0 bases; junction bases outside the gene matches: 1. The CDR3 length is 14 residues. Germline values: CDR1 MNHEY, CDR2 SMNVEV (reference sequence). The CDR3 DNA sequence: TGTGCCAGCAGTTTAGGGACAGCCTCCTACGAGCAGTACTTC. Translation gives CASSLGTASYEQYF.

The chain couples TRBV7-2 to TRBJ2-7; D not certain. The length of the CDR3 is 13 residues. V was pared by 0 bases and J by 9 bases, with 12 bases between. Looked up from germline, CDR1 is SGHTA and CDR2 is FQGNSA. CDR3 sequence: CASSLARQDGQYF. CDR3 coding DNA: TGTGCCAGCAGCTTAGCTAGGCAGGACGGGCAGTACTTC.

This clonotype has just a few counts. The chain combines TRBV20-1 with TRBJ2-1, with D possibly called TRBD1 or TRBD2 (6 bases each). The CDR3 runs 14 residues. Between the trimmed V and J ends, which lost 2 bases and 6 bases, there was a span of 14 bases. In germline, CDR1 is DFQATT, CDR2 SNEGSKA (reference sequence). CDR3 DNA sequence: TGCAGTGCTAGATCGGAAGGGGGGAGCAATGAGCAGTTCTTC. The encoded protein is CSARSEGGSNEQFF.

V and J are TRBV7-2 and TRBJ2-1; TRBD1 might be the D (5 bases). The germline V gene encodes CDR1 SGHTA and CDR2 FQGNSA. The V end was cut by 6 bases, the J end by 4 bases, with 10 bases between. This CDR3 is built from 13 residues. The CDR3 region is CASRYDSYNEQFF. CDR3 DNA sequence: TGTGCCAGCAGATACGACAGTTACAATGAGCAGTTCTTC.

The chain carries TRBV10-3 and TRBJ1-5; 9 bases are a match to TRBD1. The CDR3 covers 14 residues. CDR1 is ENHRY and CDR2 is SYGVKD in the germline V gene. The V gene end was trimmed by 6 bases and the J gene end by 4 bases; junction bases not matched to a gene: 4. The CDR3 nucleotides read TGTGCCATCAGGGAACAGGGGGCGAATCAGCCCCAGCATTTT. Translation gives CAIREQGANQPQHF.

In this sample, this clonotype turned up once. The chain carries TRBV5-6 and TRBJ2-1, with a weak D call TRBD1 (5 bases). The germline CDR1 and CDR2 sequences are SGHDT and YYEEEE. The CDR3 runs 16 residues. V was shortened by 4 bases and J by 4 bases, with 18 bases between the two germline ends. The CDR3 nucleotides read TGTGCCAGCAGCCCCCAGACAGTTCTTCCTTACAATGAGCAGTTCTTC. It is translated as CASSPQTVLPYNEQFF.

This clonotype was observed a handful of times. This chain joins TRBV6-2 or TRBV6-3 and TRBJ2-7, with 7 bases aligning to TRBD1. CDR3 length: 12 residues. Trimming cost V 5 bases and J 6 bases; bases outside gene matches: 4. Germline CDR1 and CDR2: MNHEY and SVGEGT. For the CDR3, the DNA is TGTGCCAGCAGTCCCAGGGGGTTCGAGCAGTACTTC. Protein sequence: CASSPRGFEQYF.

The chain recombines TRBV6-1 with TRBJ2-1; tentative D call: TRBD2 (7 bases). Per the germline V gene, CDR1 is MNHNS and CDR2 is SASEGT. This CDR3 spans 16 amino acids. Trimming shortened V by 1 base and J by 3 bases, and 13 bases separated the two germline ends. CDR3 region: CASSEGAGARYNEQFF. CDR3 nucleotide sequence: TGTGCCAGCAGTGAAGGGGCGGGGGCCCGCTACAATGAGCAGTTCTTC.

This clonotype was detected only a few times. The rearrangement uses TRBV20-1 and TRBJ2-3; 14 bases are shared with TRBD2. Germline assignment: CDR1 DFQATT and CDR2 SNEGSKA (reference sequence). With 3 bases clipped from V and 4 bases from J, the junction kept 6 bases outside the gene matches. This CDR3 is 16 amino acids long. The CDR3 here is CSARRGLAGVADTQYF. The CDR3 DNA reads as TGCAGTGCTAGGAGGGGACTAGCGGGGGTGGCAGATACGCAGTATTTT.

J is TRBJ2-1 and V is TRBV20-1, with 8 positions matching TRBD2. J was trimmed by 5 bases and V by 6 bases; bases with no gene match: 9. The CDR3 spans 14 residues. Germline V gene data show CDR1 as DFQATT and CDR2 as SNEGSKA (reference sequence). The CDR3 loop is CSAPGLGPHNEQFF. CDR3 bases: TGCAGTGCGCCGGGACTAGGCCCCCACAATGAGCAGTTCTTC.

The chain couples TRBV28 to TRBJ1-5; D possibly corresponds to TRBD1 (5 bases). Germline V gene sequence: CDR1 MDHEN, CDR2 SYDVKM. Trimming took off 5 bases at V and 4 bases at J, with 18 bases between the two ends. The CDR3 runs to 16 residues. CDR3 in DNA: TGTGCCAGCAGTCCCCGCGGGGGTATAGGGAATCAGCCCCAGCATTTT. Encoded protein: CASSPRGGIGNQPQHF.

This clonotype was seen a handful of times. This chain uses TRBV4-3 with TRBJ2-3; D is ambiguous. V dropped 4 bases and J dropped 2 bases, with 13 bases sitting between them. From germline, CDR1 is LGHNA and CDR2 YSLEER. This CDR3 contains 15 residues. Here the CDR3 DNA reads TGCGCCAGCAGCCCCGACCTGGCAACCACAGATACGCAGTATTTT. Translated, it gives CASSPDLATTDTQYF.

V gene TRBV2 combines with J gene TRBJ2-7; no clear D gene. Germline CDR1 reads SNHLY; CDR2 reads FYNNEI. The CDR3 consists of 13 residues. The V gene lost 2 bases and the J gene lost 2 bases, with 7 bases spanning the gap. CDR3 loop: CASSEQPTYEQYF. DNA for the CDR3: TGTGCCAGCAGTGAACAGCCGACCTACGAGCAGTACTTC.

This clonotype has a handful of counts. V gene TRBV6-2 or TRBV6-3 combines with J gene TRBJ2-7; the match to TRBD1 covers 8 bases. Germline V gene sequence: CDR1 MNHEY, CDR2 SVGEGT. Trimming removed 6 bases from V and 4 bases from J; junction bases left unmatched: 5. The CDR3 spans 13 residues. CDR3 DNA: TGTGCCAGCAGGACAGGGGATAGGTACGAGCAGTACTTC. As protein: CASRTGDRYEQYF.

The chain carries TRBV6-2 or TRBV6-3 and TRBJ1-2; D is unresolved. The V end was cut by 4 bases, the J end by 6 bases, with 15 bases between. The CDR3 loop spans 14 amino acids. Germline CDR1 and CDR2: MNHEY and SVGEGT. DNA of the CDR3: TGTGCCAGCAGTTTGTTGGCAGATGCTCATGGCTACACCTTC. Amino acid sequence: CASSLLADAHGYTF.

V is TRBV6-2 or TRBV6-3 and J is TRBJ2-1; D is ambiguous. Germline V gene sequence: CDR1 MNHEY, CDR2 SVGEGT. With 4 bases removed from V and 3 bases from J, the gap between germline ends came to 13 bases. CDR3 length: 15 amino acids. The CDR3 region is CASSLLGPGYNEQFF. CDR3 coding DNA: TGTGCCAGCAGTTTACTTGGGCCAGGCTACAATGAGCAGTTCTTC.

CDR3 amino acids: CASSPGTGTNYGYTF. The CDR3 bases are TGTGCCAGCTCACCTGGGACAGGCACTAACTATGGCTACACCTTC. This rearrangement joins TRBV18 to TRBJ1-2; 8 bases are shared with TRBD1. With 3 bases clipped from V and 0 bases from J, the junction kept 3 bases outside the gene matches. Germline CDR1 KGHSH, CDR2 LQKENI. The CDR3 is made up of 15 amino acids.

The sample holds a few counts of this clonotype. This chain connects TRBV2 to TRBJ2-7; 11 positions agree with TRBD1. V lost 5 bases and J lost 6; bases outside the gene matches: 12. The CDR3 totals 16 residues. Germline CDR1 and CDR2: SNHLY and FYNNEI. The DNA of the CDR3 is TGTGCCAGCAGTCTCGGGACAGGGGGATTTTCCCTCGAGCAGTACTTC. It yields the protein CASSLGTGGFSLEQYF.

V gene TRBV5-1 combines with J gene TRBJ2-7; D is possibly TRBD1 or TRBD2 (6 bases each). This CDR3 has 15 amino acids. Trimming stripped 5 bases from V and 1 base from J, with 16 bases between. From germline, CDR1 is SGHRS and CDR2 YFSETQ. The CDR3, as DNA: TGCGCCAGCAGATCATCAGGGGCGGGGTCCTACGAGCAGTACTTC. Translating it yields CASRSSGAGSYEQYF.

Worth noting for this clonotype: Being one base from a much bigger clone, this may be a read error. The chain employs TRBV29-1 and TRBJ2-5; D is undetermined. CDR1 and CDR2 from the germline V gene are SQVTM and ANQGSEA. With 5 bases removed from V and 11 bases from J, the gap between germline ends came to 15 bases. This CDR3 has 11 residues. CDR3 nucleotide sequence: TGCAGCGTTCGCCAGAACAATGAGCAGTACTTC. Amino acids: CSVRQNNEQYF.

This clonotype was found a few times. The CDR3 DNA reads TGTGCCAGCAGTCCCAGGAAGGGTGTCACTGAAGCTTTCTTT. It yields the protein CASSPRKGVTEAFF. This chain connects TRBV27 to TRBJ1-1, with no clear D. The CDR3 sequence is 14 residues long. CDR1 and CDR2 from the germline V gene are MNHEY and SMNVEV (reference sequence). V lost 5 bases and J 4 bases, leaving 14 bases between the germline ends.

Worth noting for this clonotype: Compared with germline, one end of the junction differs, possibly owing to a read error. The chain combines TRBV29-1 with TRBJ2-1, with unresolved D. Germline loops: CDR1 SQVTM, CDR2 ANQGSEA. This CDR3 contains 9 residues. The CDR3 loop reads CGVDNEQFF. The CDR3 DNA follows: TGCGGCGTCGACAATGAGCAGTTCTTC.

This clonotype was recorded a few times. The gene calls are TRBV7-2 and TRBJ2-3, with TRBD1 matching 7 bases. The V gene end was trimmed by 0 bases and the J gene end by 4 bases; junction bases not matched to a gene: 4. CDR1 is SGHTA and CDR2 is FQGNSA in the germline V gene. CDR3 length: 15 residues. Written as DNA, the CDR3 is TGTGCCAGCAGCTTAGCACAGGGGTTGTCAGATACGCAGTATTTT. Its protein product is CASSLAQGLSDTQYF.